These 16 T cell receptor beta chains were sequenced from one sample in a study of T cell responses to AZD1222 COVID-19 vaccine (dated by TCRdb to about 2021). The protocol used for the library was the immunoSEQ multiplex PCR assay. Not all clones reach the TCRdb copy of this immuneACCESS table, which keeps in-frame sequences only. Checked studies attribute under half of the gap to unresolved V genes and leave the rest unexplained. In all, the sample holds about 83,000 clones, and around 88% of those were seen once. Jointly, the top ten make up 8.7% of the sample. Read against the paper, the sample's time point label means: baseline before first vaccination. Material: peripheral blood, obtained on day 0 of AZD1222 vaccination. Receptors were obtained from an adult in good health.

The genes are TRBV7-2 and TRBJ2-5, with no clear D. From germline, CDR1 is SGHTA and CDR2 FQGNSA. This CDR3 has 11 amino acids. The V and J ends lost 3 bases and 5 bases respectively, with 4 bases between them. The CDR3 is CASSFGETQYF. The CDR3 DNA is TGTGCCAGCAGCTTCGGGGAGACCCAGTACTTC.

CDR3 nucleotides: TGCGCCAGCAGTGAAAGGTACCAAGAGACCCAGTACTTC. It codes for CASSERYQETQYF. The genes are TRBV10-1 and TRBJ2-5; no definite D call. The CDR3 spans 13 residues. CDR1 and CDR2 from the germline V gene are WNHNN and SYGVQD (reference sequence). Trimming took off 3 bases at V and 0 bases at J, with 5 bases between the two ends.

V is TRBV7-3 and J is TRBJ2-2; a possible D gene is TRBD1 (6 bases). The V and J ends lost 5 bases and 6 bases respectively, with 19 bases between them. From germline, CDR1 is SGHTA and CDR2 FQGTGA. This CDR3 spans 16 amino acids. The DNA for the CDR3 is TGTGCCAGCAGCCGAAACACCGGGACACCTCCCGGGGAGCTGTTTTTT. This encodes CASSRNTGTPPGELFF.

This clone was recorded many times. In DNA, the CDR3 is TGTGCCACCGGGGCTAGCGGGGGGGCGGTCGGTGAGCAGTTCTTC. Its translation is CATGASGGAVGEQFF. The rearrangement links TRBV2 to TRBJ2-1; 12 nucleotides align to TRBD2. The CDR3 loop spans 15 amino acids. V lost 10 bases and J lost 9; bases outside the gene matches: 13. Germline CDR1 and CDR2: SNHLY and FYNNEI.

The V call is TRBV7-2, the J call TRBJ2-7, with a tentative D call TRBD1 (6 bases). V lost 2 bases, J lost 4 bases, and 15 bases lay in between. This CDR3 spans 15 amino acids. Germline V gene data show CDR1 as SGHTA and CDR2 as FQGNSA. CDR3 sequence reads: CASSLWQGNTYEQYF. CDR3 bases: TGTGCCAGCAGCTTATGGCAGGGGAATACGTACGAGCAGTACTTC. Complete variable domain (other parts from reference TRBV7-2 and TRBJ2-7): GAGVSQSPSNKVTEKGKDVELRCDPISGHTALYWYRQSLGQGLEFLIYFQGNSAPDKSGLPSDRFSAERTGGSVSTLTIQRTQQEDSAVYLCASSLWQGNTYEQYFGPGTRLTVT.

The chain employs TRBV5-1 and TRBJ1-2, with TRBD1 identical over 10 bases. Germline CDR1 reads SGHRS; CDR2 reads YFSETQ. This CDR3 is 13 amino acids long. The junction had 8 bases not matched to a gene; V was cut back by 7 bases and J by 8 bases. The CDR3 protein is CASDAGQGSGYTF. The DNA of the CDR3 is TGCGCCAGCGACGCGGGACAGGGGTCGGGCTACACCTTC.

The CDR3 sequence: CASSGRLRREGLQSTDTQYF. The CDR3 region has the DNA TGTGCCAGCAGCGGTCGTCTTCGACGGGAGGGCCTACAGAGCACAGATACGCAGTATTTT. The J gene is TRBJ2-3, the V gene TRBV9; 8 bases are a match to TRBD2. With 3 bases clipped from V and 0 bases from J, the junction kept 18 bases outside the gene matches. The length of the CDR3 is 20 residues. CDR1 is SGDLS, CDR2 YYNGEE, per germline.

The chain has TRBV18 and TRBJ1-2; unclear D gene. The ends were cut back, 3 bases at V and 8 bases at J, with 13 bases in the middle. Germline V gene lookup returns CDR1 KGHSH and CDR2 LQKENI. The CDR3 totals 13 residues. The CDR3 region has the DNA TGTGCCAGCTCACCGGATAGGGAGCAAGGCTACACCTTC. Translated: CASSPDREQGYTF.

The genes are TRBV7-9 and TRBJ1-5; 7 nucleotides agree with TRBD1. Germline-derived CDR1 and CDR2 are SEHNR and FQNEAQ (reference sequence). The J segment lost 5 bases and the V segment lost 1 base, leaving 5 bases of the junction unmatched. The CDR3 loop spans 15 amino acids. In nucleotides, the CDR3 is TGTGCCAGCAGCTTAGAGGGGGCAGTGGATCAGCCCCAGCATTTT. Protein sequence: CASSLEGAVDQPQHF.

The table lists this clone with a few counts. The rearrangement uses TRBV19 and TRBJ1-1, with D possibly being TRBD1 (5 bases). Per germline, CDR1 LNHDA and CDR2 SQIVND (reference sequence). This CDR3 is built from 14 residues. Trimming took 6 bases from V and 1 from J, leaving 12 bases between them. The CDR3 loop is CASRPGSRNTEAFF. CDR3 in DNA: TGTGCCAGTAGGCCAGGGTCGAGGAACACTGAAGCTTTCTTT.

V and J are TRBV9 and TRBJ1-2, with D possibly matching TRBD1 (5 bases). Germline CDR1 is SGDLS and CDR2 is YYNGEE. V lost 4 bases to trimming and J lost 7 bases, with 11 bases between them. CDR3 size: 12 residues. This chain's CDR3 is CASSKLRGGYTF. CDR3 nucleotide sequence: TGTGCCAGCAGCAAACTTAGGGGTGGCTACACCTTC.

The rearrangement joins TRBV28 to TRBJ1-1; TRBD1 might be the D (5 bases). Germline values: CDR1 MDHEN, CDR2 SYDVKM. The CDR3 consists of 14 residues. Between the trimmed V and J ends, which lost 3 bases and 3 bases, there was a span of 11 bases. CDR3 residues: CASSFRGEYTEAFF. The CDR3 DNA reads as TGTGCCAGCAGTTTCCGGGGGGAGTACACTGAAGCTTTCTTT.

This clone was detected only a few times. This chain connects TRBV10-1 to TRBJ2-2; TRBD1 matches 9 bases. Germline-derived CDR1 and CDR2 are WNHNN and SYGVQD (reference sequence). V shed 6 bases, J shed 4 bases, and the junction held 3 bases outside the gene matches. CDR3 size: 14 residues. The DNA for the CDR3 is TGCGCCAGCAGGCCGGGACAGGGCACCGGGGAGCTGTTTTTT. Encoded protein: CASRPGQGTGELFF.

This clone is a singleton in its sample. The J gene is TRBJ1-6, the V gene TRBV28; D is unclear. Between the trimmed V and J ends, which lost 7 bases and 9 bases, there was a span of 10 bases. The CDR3 is made up of 12 amino acids. CDR1 is MDHEN, CDR2 SYDVKM, per germline. CDR3 coding DNA: TGTGCCAGCAAAGAAGGGAGTTCACCCCTCCACTTT. It is translated as CASKEGSSPLHF.

This clone has a single count. V is TRBV7-2 and J is TRBJ2-3, with TRBD2 identical over 11 bases. The CDR3 is made up of 16 amino acids. Germline-derived CDR1 and CDR2 are SGHTA and FQGNSA. V lost 5 bases to trimming and J lost 0 bases; unmatched junction nucleotides: 4. The CDR3 sequence is CASSRLAGTSTDTQYF. In DNA, the CDR3 is TGTGCCAGCAGCAGACTAGCGGGGACTAGCACAGATACGCAGTATTTT.

V and J are TRBV14 and TRBJ2-7, with D perhaps TRBD2 (7 bases). Trimming shortened V by 2 bases and J by 3 bases, and 14 bases separated the two germline ends. Germline values: CDR1 SGHDN, CDR2 FVKESK. This CDR3 contains 15 residues. The CDR3 sequence: CASSQRMGGRYEQYF. The CDR3 DNA reads TGTGCCAGCAGCCAAAGAATGGGGGGGCGCTACGAGCAGTACTTC.